One and the same sample provided the 8 T cell receptor beta chains below, sequenced in a study of T cell repertoires in cytomegalovirus infection. TCRdb re-derived calls from the reads in MiXCR, one entry per CDR3 protein. The table records some 700,000 distinct CDR3 sequences, roughly 33% of them present only once. Their antigens are not known. This specimen consisted of cultured PBMCs, obtained from culture after CMV antigen stimulation. These receptors all stem from a human donor in good health (CMV status not recorded). Some clones in this sample may be carry-over from other donors' samples.

The rearrangement links TRBV7-6 to TRBJ1-4; D might be TRBD1 (6 bases). From germline, CDR1 is SGHVS and CDR2 FNYEAQ. V was clipped by 2 bases and J by 6 bases, with 13 bases between them. The CDR3 spans 15 residues. The CDR3, as DNA: TGTGCCAGCAGCTTACGAGGGGGAGGTGATGAAAAACTGTTTTTT. Its protein product is CASSLRGGGDEKLFF.

This clonotype has just a few counts. This chain uses TRBV11-2 with TRBJ2-5; 9 positions agree with TRBD1. The CDR3 is 14 residues long. The V segment lost 5 bases and the J segment 4 bases; nucleotides outside the gene matches: 5. The germline gives CDR1 SGHAT, CDR2 FQNNGV. Here the CDR3 DNA reads TGTGCCAGCAGCGCCGGGACAGGGTCAGAGACCCAGTACTTC. Amino acids: CASSAGTGSETQYF.

Only a few counts were recorded for this clonotype. CDR3 residues: CASSLAQIGHNEQFF. The CDR3, as DNA: TGTGCCAGCAGCTTAGCCCAAATAGGACACAATGAGCAGTTCTTC. The chain uses TRBV7-2 and TRBJ2-1; D is unresolved. Trimming pared 0 bases from V and 5 bases from J, leaving 11 bases between. The CDR3 is 15 residues long. Germline V gives CDR1 SGHTA, CDR2 FQGNSA.

This clonotype occurred a few times. The rearrangement links TRBV27 to TRBJ2-1, with D perhaps assigned TRBD1 or TRBD2 (5 bases each). The CDR3 runs to 16 residues. Trimming cost V 3 bases and J 6 bases, with 18 bases left between them. Germline V gives CDR1 MNHEY, CDR2 SMNVEV (reference sequence). CDR3 in amino acids: CASSFLGAGDINEQFF. Here the CDR3 DNA reads TGTGCCAGCAGTTTTCTCGGGGCAGGTGACATCAATGAGCAGTTCTTC.

V and J are TRBV6-2 or TRBV6-3 and TRBJ2-1; possible D gene TRBD2, 5 bases. V lost 0 bases to trimming and J lost 10 bases, with 13 bases between them. The germline V gene has CDR1 MNHEY and CDR2 SVGEGT. This CDR3 has 14 amino acids. CDR3 in amino acids: CASSYSNGGREQFF. CDR3 sequence (DNA): TGTGCCAGCAGTTACTCGAACGGTGGGAGAGAGCAGTTCTTC.

The V and J genes are TRBV4-1 and TRBJ2-5; perhaps TRBD1 as D (5 bases). The ends were cut back, 0 bases at V and 5 bases at J, with 10 bases in the middle. There are 14 residues in the CDR3. Germline V gene lookup returns CDR1 MGHRA and CDR2 YSYEKL. CDR3 loop: CASSQDSWGETQYF. CDR3 DNA: TGCGCCAGCAGCCAAGATAGTTGGGGCGAGACCCAGTACTTC.

The chain has TRBV5-5 and TRBJ2-2, with 9 bases matching TRBD2. The V segment lost 0 bases and the J segment 1 base; nucleotides outside the gene matches: 4. This CDR3 has 17 residues. The germline V gene has CDR1 SGHKS and CDR2 YYEKEE (reference sequence). The CDR3 loop reads CASSLGLAALNTGELFF. CDR3 bases: TGTGCCAGCAGCTTGGGACTAGCGGCTTTGAACACCGGGGAGCTGTTTTTT.

The V call is TRBV20-1, the J call TRBJ2-3, with D possibly matching TRBD2 (5 bases). The V gene's germline CDR1 is DFQATT and CDR2 SNEGSKA (reference sequence). The CDR3 is made up of 14 amino acids. The germline V and J ends were trimmed by 6 bases and 4 bases, with 17 bases remaining between them. CDR3 protein: CSAVRTQGADTQYF. CDR3 nucleotides: TGCAGTGCCGTCCGGACTCAAGGTGCAGATACGCAGTATTTT.